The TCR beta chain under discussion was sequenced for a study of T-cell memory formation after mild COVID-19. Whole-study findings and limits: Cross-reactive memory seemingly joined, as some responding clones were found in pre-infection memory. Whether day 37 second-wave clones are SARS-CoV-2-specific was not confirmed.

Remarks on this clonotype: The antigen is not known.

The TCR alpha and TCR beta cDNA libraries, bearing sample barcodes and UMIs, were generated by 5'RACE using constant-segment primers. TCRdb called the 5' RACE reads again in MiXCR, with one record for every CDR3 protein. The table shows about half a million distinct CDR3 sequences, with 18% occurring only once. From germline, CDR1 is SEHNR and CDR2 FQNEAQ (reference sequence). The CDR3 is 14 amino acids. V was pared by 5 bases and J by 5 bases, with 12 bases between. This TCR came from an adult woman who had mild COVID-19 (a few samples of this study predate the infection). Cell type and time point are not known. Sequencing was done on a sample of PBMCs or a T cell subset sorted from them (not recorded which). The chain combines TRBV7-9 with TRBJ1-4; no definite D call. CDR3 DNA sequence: TGTGCCAGCAGCGTGGGGAGGACCAATGAAAAACTGTTTTTT. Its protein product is CASSVGRTNEKLFF.